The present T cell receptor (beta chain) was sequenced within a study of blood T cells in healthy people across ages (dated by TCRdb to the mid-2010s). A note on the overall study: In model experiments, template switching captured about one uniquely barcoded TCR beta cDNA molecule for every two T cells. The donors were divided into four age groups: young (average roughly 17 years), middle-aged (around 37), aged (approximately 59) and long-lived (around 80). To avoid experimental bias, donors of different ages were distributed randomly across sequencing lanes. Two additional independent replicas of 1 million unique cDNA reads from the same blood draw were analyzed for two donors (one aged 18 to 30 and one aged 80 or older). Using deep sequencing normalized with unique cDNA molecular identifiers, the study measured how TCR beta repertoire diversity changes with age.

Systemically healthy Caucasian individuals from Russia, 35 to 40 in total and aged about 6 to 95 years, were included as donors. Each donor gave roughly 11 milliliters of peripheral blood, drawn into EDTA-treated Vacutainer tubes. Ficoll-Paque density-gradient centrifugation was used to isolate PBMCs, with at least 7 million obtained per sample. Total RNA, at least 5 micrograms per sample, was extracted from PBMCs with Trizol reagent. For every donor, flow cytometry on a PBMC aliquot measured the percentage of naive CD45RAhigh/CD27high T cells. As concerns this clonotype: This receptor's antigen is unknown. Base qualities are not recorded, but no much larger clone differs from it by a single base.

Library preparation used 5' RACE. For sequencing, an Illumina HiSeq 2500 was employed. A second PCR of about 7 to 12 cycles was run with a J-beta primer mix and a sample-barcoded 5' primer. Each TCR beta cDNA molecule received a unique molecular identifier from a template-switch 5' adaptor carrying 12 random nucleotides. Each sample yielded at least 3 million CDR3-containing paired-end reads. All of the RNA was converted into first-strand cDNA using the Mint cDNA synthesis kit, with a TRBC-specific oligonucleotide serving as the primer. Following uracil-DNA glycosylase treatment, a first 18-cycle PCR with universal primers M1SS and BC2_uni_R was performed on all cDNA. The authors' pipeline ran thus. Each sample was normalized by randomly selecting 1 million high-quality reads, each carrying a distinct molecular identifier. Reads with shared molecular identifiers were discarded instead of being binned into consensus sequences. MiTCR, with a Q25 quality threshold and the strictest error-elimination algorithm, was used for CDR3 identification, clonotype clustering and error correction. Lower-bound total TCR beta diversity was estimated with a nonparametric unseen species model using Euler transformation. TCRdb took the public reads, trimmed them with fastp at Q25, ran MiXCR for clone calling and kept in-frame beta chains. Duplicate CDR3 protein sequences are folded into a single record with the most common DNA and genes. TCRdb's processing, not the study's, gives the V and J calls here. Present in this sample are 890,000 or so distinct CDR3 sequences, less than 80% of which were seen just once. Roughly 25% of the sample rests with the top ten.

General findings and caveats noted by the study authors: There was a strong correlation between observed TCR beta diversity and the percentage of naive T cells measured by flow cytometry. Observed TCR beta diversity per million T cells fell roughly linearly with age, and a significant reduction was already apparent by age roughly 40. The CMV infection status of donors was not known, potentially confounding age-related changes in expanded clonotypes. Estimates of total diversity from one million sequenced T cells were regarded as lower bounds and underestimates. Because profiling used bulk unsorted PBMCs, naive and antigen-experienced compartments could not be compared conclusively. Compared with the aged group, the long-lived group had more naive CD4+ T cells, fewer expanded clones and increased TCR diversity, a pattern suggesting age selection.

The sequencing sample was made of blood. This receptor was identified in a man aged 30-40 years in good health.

The CDR3 reads CASREPPGRAQETQYF. The DNA reads as follows: TGTGCCAGCAGAGAACCCCCCGGCAGGGCCCAAGAGACCCAGTACTTC. The chain was built from TRBV6-5 and TRBJ2-5; TRBD1 is a possible D gene, resting on 5 matching bases. V is cut by 6 bases and J by 1 base, and the space between the germline ends is 18 bases. Reading the germline V gene gives CDR1 MNHEY and CDR2 SVGAGI. Spanning cysteine to phenylalanine, the CDR3 consists of 16 amino acids. The only DNA kept is the CDR3, 48 bases in frame from the first base.